The present TCR beta chain was sequenced within a study of blood T cell repertoires in COVID-19. The wider study: Sites across the United States, Italy and Spain contributed samples from acute and convalescent COVID-19. Nucleic acid was either cDNA or gDNA, and it came from T cells, B-cell-depleted T cells, or PBMCs.

After removal of 5 bases from V and 4 bases from J, the junction contained 9 bases not matched to a gene. Germline loops: CDR1 LNHDA, CDR2 SQIVND (reference sequence). This CDR3 contains 16 residues. Original data processing: For nucleated cells, counts were estimated from reference gene primer amplification. This table comes from immunoSEQ multiplex PCR, and its TCRdb copy is limited to in-frame clones, with some not included. V, J and clone size reflect that table, while D and trimming were determined from the DNA. This sample has some 260,000 clones, with 82% found just once. Specimen: peripheral blood. This rearrangement joins TRBV19 to TRBJ1-4; 8 nucleotides line up with TRBD1. The clonotype originates from a woman younger than 35 with acute or convalescent COVID-19. In nucleotides, the CDR3 is TGTGCCAGTAGTCGACGACAGGGGACAATTAATGAAAAACTGTTTTTT. Translated: CASSRRQGTINEKLFF.